This T cell receptor (beta chain) was captured by sequencing in a study of blood T cell repertoires in COVID-19. Study background: Spain, Italy and the United States supplied samples that represented acute and convalescent COVID-19. Sample material is recorded as cDNA or gDNA derived from T cells, B-cell-depleted T cells, or PBMCs.

Original handling: Reference gene primer amplification gave estimated nucleated cell counts. The assay was immunoSEQ multiplex PCR, and TCRdb's table has in-frame clones only and misses some. D and trimming come from the DNA, and the V and J calls and clone size come from that table. Of fewer than 80,000 clones detected, around 90% appear once; the ten largest clones hold roughly a fifth. CDR1 and CDR2 (germline): SQVTM, ANQGSEA. The V gene end was trimmed by 7 bases and the J gene end by 7 bases; junction bases not matched to a gene: 12. The CDR3 is 13 amino acids. This chain joins TRBV29-1 and TRBJ1-1, with TRBD1 matching over 7 bases. The specimen was peripheral blood. The sequence was collected from a human donor in a cohort sampled during active COVID-19. CDR3: CSGGRGRISEAFF. The CDR3 DNA sequence: TGCAGCGGGGGAAGGGGGCGAATAAGTGAAGCTTTCTTT.